The sequence of this T cell receptor (beta chain) was determined in a study of post-analysis software for immune sequencing data. The overall study: As for disease course, relapsing-remitting, secondary progressive and progressive-relapsing multiple sclerosis were all included. Whole-study findings and limits: By F measure, strong co-clustering occurred among samples prepared in the same batch. People with multiple sclerosis had a significantly lower normalized Chao1 diversity than controls did. The study found TRBV5-6, TRBV5-1 and TRBV20-1 among a few TRBV segments more frequent in patients than controls.

V was shortened by 4 bases and J by 2 bases, with 18 bases between the two germline ends. The CDR3 is 16 residues long. Germline V lookup: CDR1 LNHNV, CDR2 YYDKDF (reference sequence). Carried by the TCR beta cDNA libraries were unique molecular identifiers. Between roughly 1 and 10 million T cells gave rise to roughly 0.5 million cDNA molecules. TCRdb re-derived calls from the PCR reads in MiXCR, one entry per CDR3 protein. This table has approximately 690,000 distinct CDR3 sequences, approximately 59% appearing once. A few counts support this clonotype. What it binds is unknown. The material sequenced was blood. The origin of this receptor is a girl aged 2-9 years with multiple sclerosis. The chain carries TRBV15 and TRBJ2-7; tentatively, D is TRBD1 (6 bases). The CDR3 nucleotides read TGTGCCACCAGCACGACATACGGGACATTGACCTACGAGCAGTACTTC. This translates into CATSTTYGTLTYEQYF. Combining the CDR3 with reference TRBV15 and TRBJ2-7 gives the whole variable domain DAMVIQNPRYQVTQFGKPVTLSCSQTLNHNVMYWYQQKSSQAPKLLFHYYDKDFNNEADTPDNFQSRRPNTSFCFLDIRSPGLGDTAMYLCATSTTYGTLTYEQYFGPGTRLTVT.